The rows below give T cell receptor beta chains drawn from one sample of a study of cytomegalovirus exposure and HLA in healthy donors. TCRdb's table, derived via immunoSEQ multiplex PCR, lists solely in-frame clones and lacks some. The sample lists 150,000 to 200,000 clones; around 75% were seen once. Material for sequencing was PBMCs. These receptors all stem from a male donor in good health and CMV-seronegative. The conserved cysteine and the conserved F or W are not part of the CDR3 here. Fields, in order: V gene, CDR3 protein.

v_call: TRBV27
cdr3_aa: ASSLGRGRYEQY

v_call: TRBV9
cdr3_aa: ASSVAVGTSGSNEQF

v_call: TRBV7-3
cdr3_aa: ASSRDWGGTDTQY

v_call: TRBV7-6
cdr3_aa: ASSPGRGRQPQH

v_call: TRBV7-8
cdr3_aa: ASSLAAQGNTEAF

v_call: TRBV2
cdr3_aa: ASSVRGSFTDTQY

v_call: TRBV4-3
cdr3_aa: ASSPNLGGSSDEQF

v_call: TRBV4-1
cdr3_aa: ASSQAIYYEQY

v_call: TRBV5-8
cdr3_aa: ASSPQAGGSTDTQY

v_call: TRBV6-6
cdr3_aa: ASRGLAGVNEQF

v_call: TRBV9
cdr3_aa: ASSLAEGAGHEQY

v_call: TRBV25-1
cdr3_aa: ATSGQGGDEQY

v_call: TRBV28
cdr3_aa: ASKNRASGEQF

v_call: TRBV30
cdr3_aa: AWSIQADTIY

v_call: TRBV7-3
cdr3_aa: ASSFIGGQGALVSPLH

v_call: TRBV7-3
cdr3_aa: ASSPPPGQTSTDTQY

v_call: TRBV27
cdr3_aa: ASSLVGGGTDTQY

v_call: TRBV4-1
cdr3_aa: ASSQEGGISSQY

v_call: TRBV7-6
cdr3_aa: ASSPSLLAYNEQF

v_call: TRBV4-3
cdr3_aa: ASSQELARAGGPYEQY

v_call: TRBV27
cdr3_aa: ASSLAGRDGYT

v_call: TRBV9
cdr3_aa: ASSAGQTTYEQY

v_call: TRBV5-3
cdr3_aa: ARSPNRGNSPLH

v_call: TRBV5-4
cdr3_aa: ASSWKQGADNEKLF

v_call: TRBV9
cdr3_aa: ASSALTGAEQF

v_call: TRBV27
cdr3_aa: ASTGDWVGDTQY

v_call: TRBV7-3
cdr3_aa: ASSQRRDREIMNTEAF

v_call: TRBV28
cdr3_aa: ASSPADGGYEQY

v_call: TRBV11-2
cdr3_aa: ASSLRLPLALRTDTQY

v_call: TRBV7-9
cdr3_aa: ASSFGVEQPQH

v_call: TRBV2
cdr3_aa: ASSEDGLNNEQF

v_call: TRBV18
cdr3_aa: ASSDGQSAEQY

v_call: TRBV11-2
cdr3_aa: ASSPPDYLGEQF

v_call: TRBV6-1
cdr3_aa: ASKGQGNLHEQF

v_call: TRBV4-2
cdr3_aa: ASSQRRGSDTQY

v_call: TRBV6-1
cdr3_aa: ASKEGRGFNQPQH

v_call: TRBV4-1
cdr3_aa: ASSQDRVSNTEAF

v_call: TRBV10-3
cdr3_aa: AITSGDPRGYT

v_call: TRBV4-2
cdr3_aa: ASSQVPLLREGSDTQY

v_call: TRBV28
cdr3_aa: ASTDRDHGYT

v_call: TRBV11-1
cdr3_aa: ASSGTEFYEQY

v_call: TRBV29-1
cdr3_aa: STRQQTGELF

v_call: TRBV30
cdr3_aa: AWRETSGDYRH

v_call: TRBV7-6
cdr3_aa: ASSFSGRTTPGTQY

v_call: TRBV6-6
cdr3_aa: ASSGQGATGNQPQH

v_call: TRBV5-5
cdr3_aa: ASSFIRGWEQY

v_call: TRBV6-5
cdr3_aa: ASRGREQF

v_call: TRBV27
cdr3_aa: ASSLSRNTEAF

v_call: TRBV2
cdr3_aa: ASSDDTAYEQY

v_call: TRBV6-1
cdr3_aa: ASATSGRTYEQY

v_call: TRBV2
cdr3_aa: ASRQGRSRHEQY

v_call: TRBV30
cdr3_aa: AWSGDRDQPQH

v_call: TRBV9
cdr3_aa: ASSVDPSGRNQQY

v_call: TRBV6-1
cdr3_aa: ASSEQGALETQY

v_call: TRBV4-1
cdr3_aa: ASSLRTSGEETQY